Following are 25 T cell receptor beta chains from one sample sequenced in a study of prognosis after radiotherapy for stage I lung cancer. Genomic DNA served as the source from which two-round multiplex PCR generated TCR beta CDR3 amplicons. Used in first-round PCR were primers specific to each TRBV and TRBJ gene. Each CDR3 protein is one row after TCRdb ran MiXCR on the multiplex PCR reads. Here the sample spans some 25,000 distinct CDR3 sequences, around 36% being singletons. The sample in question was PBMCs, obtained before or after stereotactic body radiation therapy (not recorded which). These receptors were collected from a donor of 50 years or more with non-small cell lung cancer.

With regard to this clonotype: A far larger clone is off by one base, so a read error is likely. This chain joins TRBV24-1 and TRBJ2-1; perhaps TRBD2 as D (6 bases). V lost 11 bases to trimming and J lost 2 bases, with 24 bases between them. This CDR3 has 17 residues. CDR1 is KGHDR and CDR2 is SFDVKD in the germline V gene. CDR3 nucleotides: TGTGCCAGCATCCTGCCATGGGGGGACTCCCCCTACAATGAGCAGTTCTTC. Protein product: CASILPWGDSPYNEQFF.

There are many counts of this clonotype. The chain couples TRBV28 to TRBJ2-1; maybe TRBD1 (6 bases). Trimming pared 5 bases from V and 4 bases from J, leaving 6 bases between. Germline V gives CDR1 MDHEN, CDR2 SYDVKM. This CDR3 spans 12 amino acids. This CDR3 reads CASSQGYNEQFF. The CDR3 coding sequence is TGTGCCAGCAGTCAGGGGTACAATGAGCAGTTCTTC.

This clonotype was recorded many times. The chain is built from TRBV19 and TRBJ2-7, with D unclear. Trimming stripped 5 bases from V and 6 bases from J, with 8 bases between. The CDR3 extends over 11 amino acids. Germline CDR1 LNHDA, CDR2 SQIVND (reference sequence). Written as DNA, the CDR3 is TGTGCCAGTAGTTCCTGGGGCGAGCAGTACTTC. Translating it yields CASSSWGEQYF.

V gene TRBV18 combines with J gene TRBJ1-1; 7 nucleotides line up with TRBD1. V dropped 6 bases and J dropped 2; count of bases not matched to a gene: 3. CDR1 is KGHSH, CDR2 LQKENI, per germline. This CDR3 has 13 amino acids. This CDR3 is CASSRDSNTEAFF. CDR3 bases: TGTGCCAGCTCGCGGGACAGCAACACTGAAGCTTTCTTT.

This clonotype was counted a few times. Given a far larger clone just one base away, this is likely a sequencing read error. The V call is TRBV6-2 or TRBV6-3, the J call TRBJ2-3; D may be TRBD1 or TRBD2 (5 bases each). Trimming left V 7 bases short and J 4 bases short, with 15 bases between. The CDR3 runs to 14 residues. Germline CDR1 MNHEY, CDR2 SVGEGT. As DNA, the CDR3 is TGTGCCAGCATTACCCGGGACCTCTCAGATACGCAGTATTTT. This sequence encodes CASITRDLSDTQYF.

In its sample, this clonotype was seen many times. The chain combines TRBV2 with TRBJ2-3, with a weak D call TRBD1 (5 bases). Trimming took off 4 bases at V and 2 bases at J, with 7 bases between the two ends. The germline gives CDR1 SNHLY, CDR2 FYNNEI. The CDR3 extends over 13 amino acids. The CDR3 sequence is CASSVDNTDTQYF. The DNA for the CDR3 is TGTGCCAGCAGTGTGGACAACACAGATACGCAGTATTTT.

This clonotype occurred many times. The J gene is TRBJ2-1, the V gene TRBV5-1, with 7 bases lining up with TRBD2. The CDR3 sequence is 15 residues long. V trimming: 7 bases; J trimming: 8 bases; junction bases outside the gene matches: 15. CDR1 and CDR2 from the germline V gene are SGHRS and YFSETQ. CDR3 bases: TGCGCCAGCTCCCGTTTGAGCGCGGGAGATCATGAGCAGTTCTTC. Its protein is CASSRLSAGDHEQFF.

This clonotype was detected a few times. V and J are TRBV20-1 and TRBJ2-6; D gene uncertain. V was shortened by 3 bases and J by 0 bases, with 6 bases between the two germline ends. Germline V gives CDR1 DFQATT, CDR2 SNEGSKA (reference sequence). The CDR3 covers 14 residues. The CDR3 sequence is CSARSNSGANVLTF. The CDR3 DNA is TGCAGTGCTAGGTCGAACTCTGGGGCCAACGTCCTGACTTTC.

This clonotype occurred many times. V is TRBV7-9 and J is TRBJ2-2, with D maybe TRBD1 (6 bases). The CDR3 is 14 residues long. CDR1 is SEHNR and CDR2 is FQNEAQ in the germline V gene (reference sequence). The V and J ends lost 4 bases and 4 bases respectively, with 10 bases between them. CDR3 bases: TGTGCCAGCAGCTACCGAGGGGGCACCGGGGAGCTGTTTTTT. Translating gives CASSYRGGTGELFF.

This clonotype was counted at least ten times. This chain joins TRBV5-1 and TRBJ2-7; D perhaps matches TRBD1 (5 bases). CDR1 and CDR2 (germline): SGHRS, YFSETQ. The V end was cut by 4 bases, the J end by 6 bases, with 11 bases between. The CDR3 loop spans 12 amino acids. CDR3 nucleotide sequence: TGCGCCAGCAGCAAGGGGCTTCGCGAGCAGTACTTC. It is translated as CASSKGLREQYF.

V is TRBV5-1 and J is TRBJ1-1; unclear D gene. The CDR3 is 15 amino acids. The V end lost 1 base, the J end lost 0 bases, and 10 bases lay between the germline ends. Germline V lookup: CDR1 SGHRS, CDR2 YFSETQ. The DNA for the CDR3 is TGCGCCAGCAGCTTGTCGGTGTCTGTGAACACTGAAGCTTTCTTT. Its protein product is CASSLSVSVNTEAFF.

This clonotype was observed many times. CDR3 in amino acids: CASSPPGANTEAFF. The CDR3 coding sequence is TGTGCCAGCAGCCCCCCGGGTGCGAACACTGAAGCTTTCTTT. The chain joins TRBV3-1 to TRBJ1-1; no reliable D call. The germline V and J ends were trimmed by 4 bases and 1 base, with 10 bases remaining between them. CDR3 length: 14 residues. Germline CDR1 LGHDT, CDR2 YNNKEL (reference sequence).

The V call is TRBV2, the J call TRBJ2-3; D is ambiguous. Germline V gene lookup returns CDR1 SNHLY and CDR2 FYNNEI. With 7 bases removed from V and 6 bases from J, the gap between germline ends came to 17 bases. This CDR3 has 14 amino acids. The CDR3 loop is CASTRVASSDTQYF. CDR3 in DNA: TGTGCCAGCACACGGGTCGCATCGTCGGATACGCAGTATTTT.

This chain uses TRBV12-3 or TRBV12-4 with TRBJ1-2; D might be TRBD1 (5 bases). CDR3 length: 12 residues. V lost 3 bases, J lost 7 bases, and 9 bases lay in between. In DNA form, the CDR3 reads TGTGCCAGCAGTTTTCCCGGGGGTGGCTACACCTTC. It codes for CASSFPGGGYTF.

CDR3 sequence (DNA): TGTGCCAGCAGTGACAGTTACACCGGGGAGCTGTTTTTT. The encoded protein is CASSDSYTGELFF. The rearrangement links TRBV12-3 or TRBV12-4 to TRBJ2-2, with TRBD1 as a possible D gene (5 bases). V dropped 5 bases and J dropped 3 bases, with 7 bases sitting between them. This CDR3 contains 13 residues.

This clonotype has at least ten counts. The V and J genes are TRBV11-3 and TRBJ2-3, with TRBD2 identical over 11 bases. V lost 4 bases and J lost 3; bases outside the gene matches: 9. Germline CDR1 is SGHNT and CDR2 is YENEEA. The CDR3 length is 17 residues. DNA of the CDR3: TGTGCCAGCAGCTCCACCCGACTAGCGGGATGGACAGATACGCAGTATTTT. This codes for CASSSTRLAGWTDTQYF.

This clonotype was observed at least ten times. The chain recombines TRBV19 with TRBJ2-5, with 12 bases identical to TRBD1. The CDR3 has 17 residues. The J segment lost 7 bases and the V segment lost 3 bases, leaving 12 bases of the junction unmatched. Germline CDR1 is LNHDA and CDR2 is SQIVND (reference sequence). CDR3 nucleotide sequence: TGTGCCAGTAGTATGTGGACCCCTGGGACAGGGGGCCGGACCCAGTACTTC. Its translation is CASSMWTPGTGGRTQYF.

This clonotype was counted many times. The CDR3 DNA reads as TGTGCCAGCAGTTACCACGACAGGGAGAATGGCTACACCTTC. It translates to CASSYHDRENGYTF. The genes are TRBV6-5 and TRBJ1-2; 7 bases agree with TRBD1. The V and J ends lost 2 bases and 6 bases, in that order; junction bases with no gene match: 6. Per the germline V gene, CDR1 is MNHEY and CDR2 is SVGAGI. There are 14 residues in the CDR3.

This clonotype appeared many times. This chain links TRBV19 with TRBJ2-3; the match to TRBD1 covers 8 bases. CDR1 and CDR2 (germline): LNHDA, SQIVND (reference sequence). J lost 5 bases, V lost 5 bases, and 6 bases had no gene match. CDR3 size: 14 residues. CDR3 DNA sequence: TGTGCCAGTAGTGGACAGGGTTGGGTAGATACGCAGTATTTT. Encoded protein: CASSGQGWVDTQYF. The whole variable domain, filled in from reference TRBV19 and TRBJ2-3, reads DGGITQSPKYLFRKEGQNVTLSCEQNLNHDAMYWYRQDPGQGLRLIYYSQIVNDFQKGDIAEGYSVSREKKESFPLTVTSAQKNPTAFYLCASSGQGWVDTQYFGPGTRLTVL.

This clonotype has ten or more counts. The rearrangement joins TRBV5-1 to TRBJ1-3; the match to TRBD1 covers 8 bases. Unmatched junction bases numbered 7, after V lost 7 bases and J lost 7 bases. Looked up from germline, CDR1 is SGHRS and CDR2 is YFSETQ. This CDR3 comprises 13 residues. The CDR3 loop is CASGLDRGNTIYF. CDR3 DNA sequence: TGCGCCAGCGGCCTCGACAGGGGTAACACCATATATTTT. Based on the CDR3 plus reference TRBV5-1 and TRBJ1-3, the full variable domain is KAGVTQTPRYLIKTRGQQVTLSCSPISGHRSVSWYQQTPGQGLQFLFEYFSETQRNKGNFPGRFSGRQFSNSRSEMNVSTLELGDSALYLCASGLDRGNTIYFGEGSWLTVV.

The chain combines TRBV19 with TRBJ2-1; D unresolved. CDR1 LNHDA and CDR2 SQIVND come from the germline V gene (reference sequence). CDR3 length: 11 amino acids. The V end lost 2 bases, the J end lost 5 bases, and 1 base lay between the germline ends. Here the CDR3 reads CASSINNEQFF. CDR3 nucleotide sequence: TGTGCCAGTAGTATAAACAATGAGCAGTTCTTC.

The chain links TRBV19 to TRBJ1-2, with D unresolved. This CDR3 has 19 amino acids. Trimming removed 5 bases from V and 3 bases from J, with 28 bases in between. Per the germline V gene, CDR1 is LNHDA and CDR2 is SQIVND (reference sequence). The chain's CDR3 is CASSLTLHTTVPYYYGYTF. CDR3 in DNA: TGTGCCAGTAGTCTCACCCTTCACACAACGGTTCCGTATTACTATGGCTACACCTTC.

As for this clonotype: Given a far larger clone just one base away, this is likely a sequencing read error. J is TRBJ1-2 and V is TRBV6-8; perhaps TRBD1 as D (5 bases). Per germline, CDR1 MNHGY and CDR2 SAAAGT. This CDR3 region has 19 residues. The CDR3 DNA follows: TGTGCCAGCATTTACGCCCAGGGAAGGGTTGGAAAGTCGGGCTATGGCTACACCTTC. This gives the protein CASIYAQGRVGKSGYGYTF.

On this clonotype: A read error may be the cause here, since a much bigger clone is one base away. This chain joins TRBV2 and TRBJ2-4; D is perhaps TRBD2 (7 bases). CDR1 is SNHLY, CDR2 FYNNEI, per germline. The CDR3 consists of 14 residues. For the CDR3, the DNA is TGTGCCAGCAGTGAAGGACTAGCCGGGGGCATTGAGTACTTC. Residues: CASSEGLAGGIEYF.

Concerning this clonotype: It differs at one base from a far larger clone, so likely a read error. CDR3 sequence (DNA): TGTGCCAGCAGCAAGTATAATTCACCCCCCCACTTT. It encodes CASSKYNSPPHF. This chain uses TRBV6-8 with TRBJ1-6; D call uncertain. The germline gives CDR1 MNHGY, CDR2 SAAAGT. This CDR3 is built from 12 residues.